A single sample is the source of the 9 T cell receptor beta chains below, sequenced in a study of control samples from healthy donors and cancer patients. Repertoires were generated with immunoSEQ multiplex PCR, while TCRdb's copy carries only in-frame clones and drops some. The data contain about 100,000 clones, roughly 87% of them seen just once; the ten biggest clones take up roughly 18%. The material sequenced was blood. Source of these receptors: a woman in her forties or fifties in good health.

The V call is TRBV24-1, the J call TRBJ1-5, with 7 bases identical to TRBD1. Germline V gene sequence: CDR1 KGHDR, CDR2 SFDVKD. J was trimmed by 7 bases and V by 6 bases; bases with no gene match: 8. The CDR3 has 14 amino acids. CDR3 nucleotide sequence: TGTGCCACCAGTCCTCAAGGGGGCTCGCAGCCCCAGCATTTT. Its protein product is CATSPQGGSQPQHF.

The V call is TRBV7-9, the J call TRBJ2-1; D is unclear. Germline V gene lookup returns CDR1 SEHNR and CDR2 FQNEAQ (reference sequence). Trimming removed 8 bases from V and 9 bases from J, with 8 bases in between. The CDR3 contains 10 residues. This CDR3 reads CASESTEQFF. CDR3 nucleotides: TGTGCCAGCGAGAGTACTGAGCAGTTCTTC.

The chain is built from TRBV28 and TRBJ1-5; no reliable D call. V lost 4 bases to trimming and J lost 1 base, with 11 bases between them. The CDR3 is made up of 15 amino acids. Germline V lookup: CDR1 MDHEN, CDR2 SYDVKM. CDR3 DNA: TGTGCCAGCAGTTCAAATGACTGGAGCAATCAGCCCCAGCATTTT. It is translated as CASSSNDWSNQPQHF.

This chain joins TRBV7-2 and TRBJ2-4; D is ambiguous. The CDR3 runs 12 residues. V was pared by 6 bases and J by 0 bases, with 3 bases between. From germline, CDR1 is SGHTA and CDR2 FQGNSA. The CDR3, as DNA: TGTGCCAGCAGTCTAGCCAAAAACATTCAGTACTTC. Amino acid sequence: CASSLAKNIQYF. Based on the CDR3 plus reference TRBV7-2 and TRBJ2-4, the full variable domain is GAGVSQSPSNKVTEKGKDVELRCDPISGHTALYWYRQSLGQGLEFLIYFQGNSAPDKSGLPSDRFSAERTGGSVSTLTIQRTQQEDSAVYLCASSLAKNIQYFGAGTRLSVL.

The J gene is TRBJ1-2, the V gene TRBV6-6; tentative D call: TRBD1 (5 bases). Germline CDR1 reads MNHNY; CDR2 reads SVGAGI (reference sequence). The ends were cut back, 6 bases at V and 8 bases at J, with 16 bases in the middle. The CDR3 runs to 13 residues. The CDR3 DNA reads as TGTGCCAGCAGGTTAACGGACACGCGGGGCTACACCTTC. This gives the protein CASRLTDTRGYTF.

The J gene is TRBJ2-3, the V gene TRBV2, with 7 bases fitting TRBD2. CDR1 is SNHLY and CDR2 is FYNNEI in the germline V gene. V lost 5 bases, J lost 2 bases, and 7 bases stayed unmatched. The CDR3 length is 15 residues. The CDR3 nucleotides are TGTGCCAGCAGTCCCAGCGGGATCCTCACAGATACGCAGTATTTT. Encoded protein: CASSPSGILTDTQYF.

The CDR3 loop is CASSRGGQPPIEAFF. The CDR3 bases are TGCGCCAGCAGCCGGGGAGGACAGCCACCAATCGAAGCTTTCTTT. The chain uses TRBV4-3 and TRBJ1-1, with D perhaps TRBD1 (6 bases). The germline V and J ends were trimmed by 4 bases and 8 bases, with 20 bases remaining between them. CDR1 is LGHNA and CDR2 is YSLEER in the germline V gene. This CDR3 contains 15 residues.

The chain links TRBV3-1 (or the pseudogene TRBV3-2) to TRBJ1-6, with TRBD1 as a possible D gene (5 bases). Between the trimmed V and J ends, which lost 0 bases and 7 bases, there was a span of 13 bases. The CDR3 has 16 amino acids. Per germline, CDR1 LGHDT and CDR2 YNNKEL (reference sequence). CDR3 DNA: TGTGCCAGCAGCCAAGAACTTAGGGGTACGAATTCACCCCTCCACTTT. This sequence encodes CASSQELRGTNSPLHF.

This sequence joins TRBV12-3 or TRBV12-4 and TRBJ2-7, with unresolved D. V gave up 4 bases and J gave up 7 bases, with 14 bases separating them. CDR3 length: 13 residues. The CDR3 loop reads CASSYGFHGEQYF. CDR3 coding DNA: TGTGCCAGCAGTTACGGATTCCATGGGGAGCAGTACTTC.